These 32 T cell receptor beta chains share one sample of origin, sequenced in a study of T cell changes during pregnancy in multiple sclerosis. Repertoires were generated with immunoSEQ multiplex PCR, while TCRdb's copy carries only in-frame clones and drops some. The sample gives tens of thousands of clones, around 87% of which show up once; around 0.93% is in the top ten. This specimen was CD4+ T cells from peripheral blood mononuclear cells, taken in the second trimester of pregnancy. These receptor sequences come from a female donor in good health, enrolled as a control in a pregnancy study.

Regarding this clone: Germline is not matched at one junction end, which may reflect a read error. This sequence joins TRBV6-5 and TRBJ1-2, with 9 bases matching TRBD1. Germline values: CDR1 MNHEY, CDR2 SVGAGI. This CDR3 comprises 13 residues. CDR3 nucleotides: TGTGCCAGCAGTTCAAATAACCGGGACAGGGACTTTTTC. Amino acid sequence: CASSSNNRDRDFF.

The V call is TRBV19, the J call TRBJ2-5, with 10 bases lining up with TRBD1. The germline gives CDR1 LNHDA, CDR2 SQIVND (reference sequence). The CDR3 contains 15 residues. V gave up 5 bases and J gave up 3 bases; unmatched junction bases: 6. The CDR3 nucleotides read TGTGCCAGTAGTGTACCGGGACAGGGGAAAGAGACCCAGTACTTC. Its translation is CASSVPGQGKETQYF.

V usage is TRBV4-2 and J usage is TRBJ2-1; TRBD2 agrees at 13 bases. The V gene's germline CDR1 is LGHNA and CDR2 YNFKEQ. The CDR3 covers 15 residues. Unmatched junction bases numbered 4, after V lost 1 base and J lost 10 bases. The CDR3 protein is CASSQGTSGSGEQFF. CDR3 sequence (DNA): TGTGCCAGCAGCCAAGGGACTAGCGGGAGCGGGGAGCAGTTCTTC.

The chain uses TRBV6-5 and TRBJ1-1; 8 bases line up with TRBD1. Losses at the gene ends were 0 bases for V and 6 bases for J; bases not matched to a gene: 6. The CDR3 length is 15 residues. The germline V gene has CDR1 MNHEY and CDR2 SVGAGI. CDR3 sequence: CASSYSRQGMSEAFF. CDR3 nucleotides: TGTGCCAGCAGTTACTCGAGACAGGGGATGTCTGAAGCTTTCTTT.

The chain links TRBV5-3 to TRBJ2-7; unclear D gene. TRBV5-3 is an ORF; its function is uncertain. CDR3 length equals 12 residues. The V end lost 2 bases, the J end lost 6 bases, and 9 bases lay between the germline ends. The CDR3 nucleotides read TGTGCCAGAAGCTTCGGGTTCTGCGAGCAGTACTTC. Its protein is CARSFGFCEQYF.

J is TRBJ1-1 and V is TRBV9; D unresolved. The CDR3 length is 13 residues. Looked up from germline, CDR1 is SGDLS and CDR2 is YYNGEE. V dropped 5 bases and J dropped 0 bases, with 8 bases sitting between them. The CDR3 here is CASSLNLNTEAFF. CDR3 nucleotides: TGTGCCAGCAGTTTAAACTTGAACACTGAAGCTTTCTTT.

The rearrangement uses TRBV29-1 and TRBJ1-2, with D uncertain. The CDR3 is made up of 11 amino acids. Trimming shortened V by 8 bases and J by 2 bases, and 9 bases separated the two germline ends. CDR1 and CDR2 from the germline V gene are SQVTM and ANQGSEA. The CDR3 DNA sequence: TGCAGCTTCACAGAGAACTATGGCTACACCTTC. Translated: CSFTENYGYTF.

The chain carries TRBV7-9 and TRBJ1-4, with TRBD1 identical over 9 bases. With 10 bases clipped from V and 8 bases from J, the junction kept 8 bases outside the gene matches. The CDR3 length is 13 residues. Per the germline V gene, CDR1 is SEHNR and CDR2 is FQNEAQ (reference sequence). The CDR3, as DNA: TGTGCCACCCGGACAGGGGAGGAAGAAAAACTGTTTTTT. Protein sequence: CATRTGEEEKLFF.

The chain links TRBV6-5 to TRBJ1-1; 9 nucleotides match TRBD1. The CDR3 is made up of 15 amino acids. V shed 5 bases, J shed 3 bases, and the junction held 7 bases outside the gene matches. The germline gives CDR1 MNHEY, CDR2 SVGAGI. The CDR3 loop reads CASSRQGVGHTEAFF. CDR3 DNA: TGTGCCAGCAGTCGACAGGGGGTGGGGCACACTGAAGCTTTCTTT.

This chain links TRBV4-1 with TRBJ1-5; D might be TRBD1 (6 bases). From germline, CDR1 is MGHRA and CDR2 YSYEKL. There are 14 residues in the CDR3. Deletions cut 4 bases from V and 4 bases from J, with 11 bases between. Written as DNA, the CDR3 is TGCGCCAGCAGCCGTCGCCAGGGGAATCAGCCCCAGCATTTT. This sequence encodes CASSRRQGNQPQHF.

V and J are TRBV27 and TRBJ1-5; the D gene is possibly TRBD1 (5 bases). The CDR3 consists of 16 residues. V was pared by 6 bases and J by 2 bases, with 17 bases between. Germline lookup yields CDR1 MNHEY and CDR2 SMNVEV (reference sequence). CDR3 DNA sequence: TGTGCCAGCAGCCCTCTCGGGGGAACAGGCAATCAGCCCCAGCATTTT. This translates into CASSPLGGTGNQPQHF.

The chain has TRBV7-2 and TRBJ1-5; 8 positions agree with TRBD1. The CDR3 has 15 residues. J gave up 3 bases and V 5 bases, and 6 bases lay outside the gene matches. In germline, CDR1 is SGHTA, CDR2 FQGNSA. The CDR3 loop reads CASSPTGQVNQPQHF. The CDR3 DNA is TGTGCCAGCAGCCCCACGGGACAGGTCAATCAGCCCCAGCATTTT.

This clone was observed a handful of times. This chain joins TRBV5-1 and TRBJ2-2, with 11 bases aligning to TRBD2. Trimming cost V 3 bases and J 1 base; bases outside gene matches: 20. CDR1 and CDR2 from the germline V gene are SGHRS and YFSETQ. The CDR3 is 22 amino acids. The CDR3 coding sequence is TGCGCCAGCAGCTGGCCGCTGACTAGCGGGGAAACTCACCTGCTGAACACCGGGGAGCTGTTTTTT. Protein: CASSWPLTSGETHLLNTGELFF.

V is TRBV7-2 and J is TRBJ2-7, with TRBD2 matching 7 bases. This CDR3 region has 15 residues. Germline lookup yields CDR1 SGHTA and CDR2 FQGNSA. V lost 1 base and J lost 0; bases outside the gene matches: 3. DNA for the CDR3: TGTGCCAGCAGCTTAGTCGGGGGGAACTCCTACGAGCAGTACTTC. Translation gives CASSLVGGNSYEQYF.

The gene calls are TRBV5-1 and TRBJ2-5, with D tentatively TRBD2 (5 bases). The end of the DNA is better explained by TRBJ2-7, so the J call may be wrong. Germline CDR1 SGHRS, CDR2 YFSETQ. The CDR3 is 13 amino acids. CDR3 in amino acids: CASSATGIHEQYF. CDR3 bases: TGCGCCAGCAGCGCCACGGGGATCCACGAGCAGTACTTC.

This chain uses TRBV30 with TRBJ1-4, with D perhaps TRBD1 (5 bases). The CDR3 has 19 residues. CDR1 and CDR2 from the germline V gene are GTSNPN and SVGIG (reference sequence). V shed 0 bases and J shed 1 base, with 21 bases lying between them. CDR3 sequence reads: CAWSVFRVSGRGTNEKLFF. The DNA of the CDR3 is TGTGCCTGGAGTGTATTTCGGGTGTCAGGGAGGGGAACTAATGAAAAACTGTTTTTT.

The chain combines TRBV6-5 with TRBJ1-2; 7 bases are a match to TRBD1. Per the germline V gene, CDR1 is MNHEY and CDR2 is SVGAGI. J lost 2 bases, V lost 6 bases, and 3 bases had no gene match. The CDR3 length is 13 residues. CDR3 coding DNA: TGTGCCAGCAGCCAGACAGGGAACTATGGCTACACCTTC. It codes for CASSQTGNYGYTF.

The chain carries TRBV4-1 and TRBJ2-5; 10 bases are a match to TRBD2. The CDR3 extends over 15 amino acids. Germline CDR1 MGHRA, CDR2 YSYEKL. Germline trimming cut 4 bases from V and 2 bases from J; bases unmatched to any gene: 4. The CDR3 region is CASSLAGGSQETQYF. CDR3 in DNA: TGCGCCAGCAGCCTAGCGGGGGGCTCACAAGAGACCCAGTACTTC.

V and J are TRBV28 and TRBJ2-5, with 9 bases identical to TRBD2. V was pared by 6 bases and J by 4 bases, with 9 bases of the junction left unmatched. This CDR3 is 15 amino acids long. Germline CDR1 reads MDHEN; CDR2 reads SYDVKM. CDR3 nucleotide sequence: TGTGCCAGCAGCCCTAGCGGGAAGAGGGCAGAGACCCAGTACTTC. Protein product: CASSPSGKRAETQYF. The variable domain in full, with the rest retrieved from reference TRBV28 and TRBJ2-5, is DVKVTQSSRYLVKRTGEKVFLECVQDMDHENMFWYRQDPGLGLRLIYFSYDVKMKEKGDIPEGYSVSREKKERFSLILESASTNQTSMYLCASSPSGKRAETQYFGPGTRLLVL.

This clone was seen a single time. V is TRBV7-9 and J is TRBJ2-7; 11 positions agree with TRBD1. Per the germline V gene, CDR1 is SEHNR and CDR2 is FQNEAQ (reference sequence). There are 18 residues in the CDR3. J was trimmed by 3 bases and V by 3 bases; bases with no gene match: 13. The CDR3 sequence: CASSFVLRDRGVHYEQYF. The CDR3 nucleotides read TGTGCCAGCAGCTTCGTCCTCCGGGACAGGGGGGTTCACTACGAGCAGTACTTC.

This chain joins TRBV2 and TRBJ2-1; D is possibly TRBD2 (6 bases). V was clipped by 7 bases and J by 1 base, with 8 bases between them. Germline assignment: CDR1 SNHLY and CDR2 FYNNEI. The CDR3 has 13 residues. In DNA form, the CDR3 reads TGTGCCAGCATGGGACTTTCCTACAATGAGCAGTTCTTC. Protein product: CASMGLSYNEQFF.

This rearrangement joins TRBV2 to TRBJ2-7; TRBD2 aligns across 8 bases. Per germline, CDR1 SNHLY and CDR2 FYNNEI. Trimming at V came to 8 bases and at J to 4 bases, leaving 10 bases not matched to a gene. The CDR3 has 14 amino acids. The CDR3 spells CASLTGGSSYEQYF. The CDR3 nucleotides read TGTGCCAGCCTCACGGGGGGGAGTTCGTACGAGCAGTACTTC. The full variable domain, in which reference TRBV2 and TRBJ2-7 provide the parts outside the CDR3, is EPEVTQTPSHQVTQMGQEVILRCVPISNHLYFYWYRQILGQKVEFLVSFYNNEISEKSEIFDDQFSVERPDGSNFTLKIRSTKLEDSAMYFCASLTGGSSYEQYFGPGTRLTVT.

The rearrangement links TRBV11-2 to TRBJ2-1, with a possible D match to TRBD2 (5 bases). Germline CDR1 and CDR2: SGHAT and FQNNGV. Trimming pared 1 base from V and 4 bases from J, leaving 14 bases between. CDR3 length equals 16 residues. Written as DNA, the CDR3 is TGTGCCAGCAGCTTAGTTCGCGGGCCCCTATACAATGAGCAGTTCTTC. Protein product: CASSLVRGPLYNEQFF.

A few counts support this clone. The chain combines TRBV9 with TRBJ1-2, with a possible D match to TRBD1 (6 bases). With 0 bases removed from V and 8 bases from J, the gap between germline ends came to 17 bases. The CDR3 is 15 residues long. Germline assignment: CDR1 SGDLS and CDR2 YYNGEE. This chain's CDR3 is CASSVAAQGPLGYTF. The CDR3 coding sequence is TGTGCCAGCAGCGTAGCGGCCCAGGGGCCCTTAGGCTACACCTTC.

This chain connects TRBV6-1 to TRBJ1-4, with a possible D match to TRBD1 (5 bases). The germline V gene encodes CDR1 MNHNS and CDR2 SASEGT. V dropped 2 bases and J dropped 8 bases, with 15 bases sitting between them. This CDR3 spans 15 amino acids. CDR3 in DNA: TGTGCCAGCAGTGAATGGGGCCCCAGGCGGGAAAAACTGTTTTTT. It codes for CASSEWGPRREKLFF.

The chain joins TRBV7-2 to TRBJ1-2; D might be TRBD1 (6 bases). Looked up from germline, CDR1 is SGHTA and CDR2 is FQGNSA. V lost 2 bases and J lost 7, with 14 bases in between. CDR3 length: 14 residues. The CDR3 loop reads CASSLSRQGFGYTF. CDR3 nucleotides: TGTGCCAGCAGCTTAAGTAGGCAGGGGTTTGGCTACACCTTC.

V gene TRBV10-3 combines with J gene TRBJ2-7; TRBD2 matches at 9 bases. CDR1 is ENHRY, CDR2 SYGVKD, per germline. The CDR3 totals 15 residues. The junction had 8 bases not matched to a gene; V was cut back by 2 bases and J by 6 bases. This CDR3 reads CAISEVAGGPSEQYF. The CDR3 bases are TGTGCCATCAGTGAGGTGGCGGGAGGGCCCTCCGAGCAGTACTTC.

The rearrangement joins TRBV4-1 to TRBJ1-2, with a possible D match to TRBD1 (5 bases). The germline V and J ends were trimmed by 0 bases and 3 bases, with 11 bases remaining between them. The CDR3 length is 15 residues. Germline CDR1 is MGHRA and CDR2 is YSYEKL. The CDR3 DNA reads as TGCGCCAGCAGCCAAGATACGGGGGAAGACTATGGCTACACCTTC. Residues: CASSQDTGEDYGYTF.

CDR3 loop: CASSLTDRNSPLHF. Written as DNA, the CDR3 is TGTGCCAGCAGCTTAACAGACAGGAATTCACCCCTCCACTTT. This sequence joins TRBV7-8 and TRBJ1-6; D perhaps matches TRBD1 (6 bases). V was cut by 2 bases and J by 7 bases, with 9 bases left in between. Germline loops: CDR1 SGHVS, CDR2 FQNEAQ. The CDR3 contains 14 residues.

This clone was observed a single time. The V gene is TRBV6-1, the J gene TRBJ1-2; the D gene is possibly TRBD1 (5 bases). The CDR3 has 14 amino acids. V lost 5 bases and J lost 1, with 11 bases in between. Germline CDR1 and CDR2: MNHNS and SASEGT. CDR3 protein: CASSTGQHNYGYTF. CDR3 nucleotides: TGTGCCAGCAGTACAGGACAACATAACTATGGCTACACCTTC.

V and J are TRBV6-4 and TRBJ2-3, with D possibly TRBD2 on 6 matching bases. V gave up 3 bases and J gave up 4 bases, with 11 bases separating them. In germline, CDR1 is MRHNA, CDR2 SNTAGT. CDR3 length: 14 residues. The CDR3 loop reads CASSELSGADTQYF. The CDR3 bases are TGTGCCAGCAGTGAATTATCGGGGGCAGATACGCAGTATTTT.

The genes are TRBV9 and TRBJ1-6, with 11 bases fitting TRBD1. V gave up 4 bases and J gave up 8 bases; unmatched junction bases: 8. This CDR3 has 16 amino acids. Germline V CDR1 and CDR2: SGDLS, YYNGEE. CDR3 DNA sequence: TGTGCCAGCAGCCTTGGACAGGGGGCTACCGATTCACCCCTCCACTTT. This gives the protein CASSLGQGATDSPLHF.